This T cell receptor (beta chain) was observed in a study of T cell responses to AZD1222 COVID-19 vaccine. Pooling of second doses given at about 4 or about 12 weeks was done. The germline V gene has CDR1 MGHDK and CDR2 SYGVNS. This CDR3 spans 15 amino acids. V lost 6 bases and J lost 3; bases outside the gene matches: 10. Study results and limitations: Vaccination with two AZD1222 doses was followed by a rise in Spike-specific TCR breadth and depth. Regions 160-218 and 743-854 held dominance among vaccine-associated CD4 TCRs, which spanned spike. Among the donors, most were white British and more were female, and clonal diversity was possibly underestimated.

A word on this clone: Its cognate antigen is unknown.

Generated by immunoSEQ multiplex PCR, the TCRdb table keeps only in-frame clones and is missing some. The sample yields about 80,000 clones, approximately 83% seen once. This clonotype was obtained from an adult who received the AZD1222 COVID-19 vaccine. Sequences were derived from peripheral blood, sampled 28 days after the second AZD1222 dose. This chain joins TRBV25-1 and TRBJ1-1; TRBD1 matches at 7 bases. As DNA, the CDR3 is TGTGCCAGCAGGGCCCTAGACAGGGCAGACACTGAAGCTTTCTTT. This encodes CASRALDRADTEAFF.